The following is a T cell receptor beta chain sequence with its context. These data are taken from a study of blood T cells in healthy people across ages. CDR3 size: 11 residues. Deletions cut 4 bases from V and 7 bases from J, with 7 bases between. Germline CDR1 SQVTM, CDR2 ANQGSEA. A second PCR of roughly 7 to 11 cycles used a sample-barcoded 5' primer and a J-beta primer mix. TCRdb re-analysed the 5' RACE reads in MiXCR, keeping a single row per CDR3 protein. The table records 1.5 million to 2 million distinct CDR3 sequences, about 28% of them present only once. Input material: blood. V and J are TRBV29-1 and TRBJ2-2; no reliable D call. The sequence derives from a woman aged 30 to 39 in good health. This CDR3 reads CSVGVDGELFF. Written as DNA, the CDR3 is TGCAGCGTTGGCGTAGACGGGGAGCTGTTTTTT.